This T cell receptor beta chain was recorded in a study of T cell responses to AZD1222 COVID-19 vaccine. This CDR3 has 16 residues. V shed 0 bases and J shed 7 bases, with 18 bases lying between them. Germline lookup yields CDR1 SGHAT and CDR2 FQNNGV. Study-wide results and limits: Baseline serostatus was positive in only a handful of AZD1222 recipients. Donors in the cohort were predominantly white British and more often female, and clonal diversity was possibly underestimated. Two AZD1222 administrations were followed by greater Spike-specific TCR breadth and depth.

TCRdb's copy holds only in-frame clones and misses some; the assay was immunoSEQ multiplex PCR. The table includes tens of thousands of clones, 88% detected once. A remark on this clone: What it binds is not known.

The chain is built from TRBV11-2 and TRBJ1-1; D call uncertain. This material consisted of peripheral blood, taken 28 days after the second AZD1222 dose. The clonotype originates from an adult who received the AZD1222 COVID-19 vaccine. The CDR3 protein is CASSLDLTRGTSEAFF. The CDR3 nucleotides are TGTGCCAGCAGCTTAGATCTAACCCGGGGAACAAGTGAAGCTTTCTTT.